Sequencing of this T cell receptor beta chain was carried out in a study of blood T cell repertoires in COVID-19. Whole-study context: Sources were T cells, B-cell-depleted T cells, or PBMCs; the material itself was cDNA or gDNA.

Study processing details: The assay estimated nucleated cells by amplifying reference gene primers. Assay: immunoSEQ multiplex PCR; the TCRdb copy retains only in-frame clones and omits some. The D gene and trimming were derived from the DNA, and the V and J assignments and clone size from that table. The table records roughly 260,000 clones, roughly 86% of them present only once. The sequencing sample was made of peripheral blood. This receptor was identified in a middle-aged man who had recovered from COVID-19.

CDR3 amino acids: CASSLGTSGDEQYF. CDR3 DNA: TGCGCCAGCAGCTTAGGGACTAGCGGGGACGAGCAGTACTTC. The chain uses TRBV5-1 and TRBJ2-7; TRBD2 agrees at 13 bases. The junction had 1 base not matched to a gene; V was cut back by 2 bases and J by 5 bases. In germline, CDR1 is SGHRS, CDR2 YFSETQ. The CDR3 contains 14 residues.